This T cell receptor (beta chain) comes out of a study of shared clonotypes between healthy human individuals. Study in general: There were three CD4 naive, three CD4 memory, two CD8 naive and one CD8 memory plates per donor. General study points: Some clonotypes were shared by all four sorted-subset donors, while others were not shared. The non-shared ones had lower generation probabilities than the shared ones.

The donor population consisted of healthy HIV-negative adults with no recent acute infections or vaccinations. The CDR3 sequence is 14 residues long. V lost 7 bases to trimming and J lost 4 bases; unmatched junction nucleotides: 7. The germline V gene has CDR1 SNHLY and CDR2 FYNNEI. A word on this clone: Its antigen is unidentified.

Genomic DNA from each subset was divided evenly over several immunoSEQ plates. Generated by immunoSEQ multiplex PCR, the TCRdb table keeps only in-frame clones and is missing some. This table has about 2.4 million clones, 80% to 95% appearing once. Specimen: naive CD4+ T cells from PBMCs. Subset noted: CD45RA+ positively selected. The rearrangement uses TRBV2 and TRBJ1-1, with 9 positions matching TRBD1. This TCR derives from a man aged 18 to 29 in good health. Some clones in this sample may be carry-over from other donors' samples. The CDR3 is CASTGTGRSTEAFF. In DNA, the CDR3 is TGTGCCAGCACCGGGACAGGGCGAAGCACTGAAGCTTTCTTT. The entire variable domain, with the rest obtained from reference TRBV2 and TRBJ1-1, is as follows: EPEVTQTPSHQVTQMGQEVILRCVPISNHLYFYWYRQILGQKVEFLVSFYNNEISEKSEIFDDQFSVERPDGSNFTLKIRSTKLEDSAMYFCASTGTGRSTEAFFGQGTRLTVV.